This entry features one T cell receptor beta chain sequence. The method was immunoSEQ multiplex PCR; TCRdb's version includes in-frame clones alone and lacks a portion of them. This table holds about 170,000 clones, 85% found once. Germline V gene lookup returns CDR1 SGHNT and CDR2 YYREEE (reference sequence). The CDR3 is 15 residues long. V was cut by 4 bases and J by 6 bases, with 17 bases left in between. The data belong to a study of blood T cell repertoires in COVID-19. Sequencing was done on a sample of peripheral blood. The chain is built from TRBV5-4 and TRBJ2-1; D possibly corresponds to TRBD1 (8 bases). This TCR derives from a human donor with acute or convalescent COVID-19. The donor label of this sample is uncertain. This CDR3 reads CASSVLQGGSNEQFF. CDR3 DNA sequence: TGTGCCAGCAGCGTGCTACAGGGGGGGTCCAATGAGCAGTTCTTC.